This T cell receptor (beta chain) was identified during a study of blood T cell repertoires in COVID-19. At the level of the study: Both acute and convalescent COVID-19 samples were obtained from the United States, Italy and Spain.

Losses at the gene ends were 6 bases for V and 3 bases for J; bases not matched to a gene: 5. The germline V gene has CDR1 MGHDK and CDR2 SYGVNS. This CDR3 contains 14 residues. Produced via immunoSEQ multiplex PCR; TCRdb's table is partial and in-frame only. The data contain some 150,000 clones, less than 90% of them singletons. This TCR was sampled from a human donor in a cohort sampled during active COVID-19. Sequences were obtained from peripheral blood. J is TRBJ1-5 and V is TRBV25-1; 7 bases are shared with TRBD1. The CDR3 loop reads CASRQTGFNQPQHF. CDR3 DNA sequence: TGTGCCAGCAGGCAGACAGGGTTCAATCAGCCCCAGCATTTT.